This T cell receptor beta chain derives from a study of T cell responses to AZD1222 COVID-19 vaccine. In the case of this clone: Its antigen is not identified. An end of the junction does not agree with germline; a read error may underlie this.

Profiled with immunoSEQ multiplex PCR; TCRdb holds only in-frame clones, not every one. The sample has some 100,000 clones, more than 75% seen once. This CDR3 spans 12 amino acids. Notes on the study in general: Variant regions that are unmutated are reportedly the target of nearly half of spike-specific TCRs.

J is TRBJ2-1 and V is TRBV12-3 or TRBV12-4; D is ambiguous. This sample comprised peripheral blood, obtained on day 0 of AZD1222 vaccination. This clonotype originated in an adult in good health. CDR3 nucleotide sequence: TGTGCCAGCACTTTAGAGGTCGGTGAGCAGTTCTTC. It encodes CASTLEVGEQFF.